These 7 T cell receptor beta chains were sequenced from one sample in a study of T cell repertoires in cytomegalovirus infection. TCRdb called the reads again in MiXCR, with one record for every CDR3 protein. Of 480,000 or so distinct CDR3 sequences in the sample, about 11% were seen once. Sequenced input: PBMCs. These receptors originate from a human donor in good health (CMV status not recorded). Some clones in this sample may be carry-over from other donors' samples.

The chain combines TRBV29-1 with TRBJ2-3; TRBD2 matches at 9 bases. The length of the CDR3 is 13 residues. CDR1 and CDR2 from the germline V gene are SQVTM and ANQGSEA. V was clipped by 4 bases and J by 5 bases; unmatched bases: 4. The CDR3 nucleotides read TGCAGCGTTGGCGGGAGGGCAAAAGATACGCAGTATTTT. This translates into CSVGGRAKDTQYF.

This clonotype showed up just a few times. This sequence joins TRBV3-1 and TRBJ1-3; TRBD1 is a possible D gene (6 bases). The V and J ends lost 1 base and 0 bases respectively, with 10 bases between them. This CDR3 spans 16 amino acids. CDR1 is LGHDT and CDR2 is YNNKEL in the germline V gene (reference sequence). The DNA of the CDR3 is TGTGCCAGCAGCCAAGCGACAGGATTCTCTGGAAACACCATATATTTT. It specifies CASSQATGFSGNTIYF.

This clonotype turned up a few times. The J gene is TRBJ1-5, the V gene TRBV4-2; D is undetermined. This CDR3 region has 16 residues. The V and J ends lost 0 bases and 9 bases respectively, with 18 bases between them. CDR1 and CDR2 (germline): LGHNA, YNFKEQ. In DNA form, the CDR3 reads TGTGCCAGCAGCCAAGAACCGACGGATACCCTATCGCCCCAGCATTTT. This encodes CASSQEPTDTLSPQHF.

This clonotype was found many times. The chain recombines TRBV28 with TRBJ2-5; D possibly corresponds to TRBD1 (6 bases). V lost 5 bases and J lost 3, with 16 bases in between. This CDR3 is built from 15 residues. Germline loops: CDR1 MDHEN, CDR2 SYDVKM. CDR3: CASSRPGQGKETQYF. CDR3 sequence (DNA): TGTGCCAGCAGTCGACCGGGACAAGGGAAAGAGACCCAGTACTTC.

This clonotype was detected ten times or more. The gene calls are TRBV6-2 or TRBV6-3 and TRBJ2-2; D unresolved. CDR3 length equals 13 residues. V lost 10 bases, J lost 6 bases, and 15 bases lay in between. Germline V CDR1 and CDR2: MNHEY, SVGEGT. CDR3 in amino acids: CATNFVWPGELFF. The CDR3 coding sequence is TGTGCCACCAACTTTGTTTGGCCCGGGGAGCTGTTTTTT.

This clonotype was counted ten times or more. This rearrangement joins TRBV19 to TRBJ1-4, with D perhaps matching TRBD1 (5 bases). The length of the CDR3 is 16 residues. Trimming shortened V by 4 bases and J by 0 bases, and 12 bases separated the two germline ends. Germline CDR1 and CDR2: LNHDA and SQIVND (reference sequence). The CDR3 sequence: CASSTDWGATNEKLFF. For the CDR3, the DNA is TGTGCCAGTAGTACCGACTGGGGGGCAACTAATGAAAAACTGTTTTTT.

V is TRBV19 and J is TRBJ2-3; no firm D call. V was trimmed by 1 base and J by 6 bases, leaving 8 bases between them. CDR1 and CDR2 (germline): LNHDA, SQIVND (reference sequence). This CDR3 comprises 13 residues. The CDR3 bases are TGTGCCAGTAGTATAGCCGAGAGGGATACGCAGTATTTT. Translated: CASSIAERDTQYF.